These 20 T cell receptor beta chains were sequenced from one sample in a study of identical twins. In TCRdb, the 5' RACE reads were re-called with MiXCR into one record per CDR3 protein. The sample shows about 1.7 million distinct CDR3 sequences, less than 35% of them seen only once. Material for sequencing was cord blood. These receptors were taken from a newborn girl in good health.

This clonotype was seen more than once but under ten times. This chain connects TRBV3-1 to TRBJ2-4; TRBD1 agrees at 8 bases. Per the germline V gene, CDR1 is LGHDT and CDR2 is YNNKEL (reference sequence). V was pared by 0 bases and J by 0 bases, with 7 bases of the junction left unmatched. The CDR3 runs to 18 residues. The DNA of the CDR3 is TGTGCCAGCAGCCAAGACGGACAGGGCTCAATAGCCAAAAACATTCAGTACTTC. Its protein product is CASSQDGQGSIAKNIQYF.

The table lists this clonotype with many counts. The chain couples TRBV2 to TRBJ2-7, with a possible D match to TRBD1 (5 bases). The germline V and J ends were trimmed by 2 bases and 1 base, with 9 bases remaining between them. Germline assignment: CDR1 SNHLY and CDR2 FYNNEI. The CDR3 extends over 14 amino acids. Here the CDR3 reads CASSETGASYEQYF. The CDR3 DNA reads as TGTGCCAGCAGTGAAACAGGCGCATCCTACGAGCAGTACTTC.

This clonotype came up a few times. A junction boundary mismatches the germline segment, possibly from a read error. The rearrangement uses TRBV20-1 and TRBJ2-3; 10 nucleotides line up with TRBD2. This CDR3 spans 13 amino acids. Looked up from germline, CDR1 is DFQATT and CDR2 is SNEGSKA (reference sequence). The CDR3 is CSARSGLADKQYF. The CDR3 DNA sequence: TGCAGTGCTAGATCAGGACTAGCGGATAAGCAGTATTTT.

This clonotype was seen ten or more times. The rearrangement uses TRBV10-3 and TRBJ2-7, with 11 bases identical to TRBD2. CDR1 is ENHRY and CDR2 is SYGVKD in the germline V gene. The V and J ends lost 2 bases and 3 bases, in that order; junction bases with no gene match: 0. The CDR3 spans 14 residues. CDR3 DNA sequence: TGTGCCATCAGTGAGACTAGCGGGAGCTACGAGCAGTACTTC. Protein: CAISETSGSYEQYF.

The chain recombines TRBV7-2 with TRBJ2-3; D remains unclear. The CDR3 consists of 15 residues. V gave up 2 bases and J gave up 0 bases, with 9 bases separating them. Germline V gene lookup returns CDR1 SGHTA and CDR2 FQGNSA. The CDR3 DNA sequence: TGTGCCAGCAGCTTACCGGCCTCTAGCACAGATACGCAGTATTTT. This encodes CASSLPASSTDTQYF.

This chain joins TRBV12-3 or TRBV12-4 and TRBJ1-1; unclear D gene. There are 13 residues in the CDR3. The ends were cut back, 2 bases at V and 4 bases at J, with 8 bases in the middle. The CDR3, as DNA: TGTGCCAGCAGTTTATCGGAGGGCACTGAAGCTTTCTTT. Translated: CASSLSEGTEAFF.

This clonotype has more than one count but fewer than ten. This rearrangement joins TRBV7-8 to TRBJ2-3, with D perhaps assigned TRBD1 or TRBD2 (5 bases each). V gave up 5 bases and J gave up 1 base, with 19 bases separating them. This CDR3 contains 17 residues. Per the germline V gene, CDR1 is SGHVS and CDR2 is FQNEAQ. In nucleotides, the CDR3 is TGTGCCAGCAGCGCACACCGGGACGGATATCGCACAGATACGCAGTATTTT. Translated, it gives CASSAHRDGYRTDTQYF.

CDR3 amino acids: CASSRNKYNEQFF. CDR3 DNA sequence: TGTGCCAGCAGCCGAAATAAGTACAATGAGCAGTTCTTC. The chain has TRBV7-2 and TRBJ2-1, with D hard to call. Per the germline V gene, CDR1 is SGHTA and CDR2 is FQGNSA. Trimming took off 5 bases at V and 4 bases at J, with 9 bases between the two ends. The CDR3 length is 13 residues.

This chain joins TRBV5-1 and TRBJ2-7, with a tentative D call TRBD2 (6 bases). The CDR3 is 16 amino acids. Between the trimmed V and J ends, which lost 4 bases and 7 bases, there was a span of 24 bases. Germline V CDR1 and CDR2: SGHRS, YFSETQ. The CDR3 loop reads CASSLWGENRLNEQYF. The CDR3 nucleotides read TGCGCCAGCAGCCTCTGGGGGGAGAATCGATTGAATGAGCAGTACTTC.

This clonotype showed up just a few times. The chain uses TRBV20-1 and TRBJ2-1, with D maybe TRBD1 (5 bases). Germline assignment: CDR1 DFQATT and CDR2 SNEGSKA (reference sequence). Trimming pared 7 bases from V and 6 bases from J, leaving 22 bases between. The CDR3 extends over 15 amino acids. CDR3 sequence reads: CSGSPRWVGRNEQFF. Here the CDR3 DNA reads TGCAGTGGTTCCCCGAGGTGGGTGGGGCGCAATGAGCAGTTCTTC.

This clonotype was counted ten times or more. The V and J genes are TRBV25-1 and TRBJ2-7; 9 positions agree with TRBD2. J gave up 3 bases and V 5 bases, and 2 bases lay outside the gene matches. The CDR3 contains 13 residues. From germline, CDR1 is MGHDK and CDR2 SYGVNS. CDR3 sequence (DNA): TGTGCCAGCAGTCAGACTAGCGGCTACGAGCAGTACTTC. Encoded protein: CASSQTSGYEQYF.

In the case of this clonotype: Germline and junction disagree at one end, which may indicate a read error. The V gene is TRBV11-2, the J gene TRBJ1-6, with 7 bases lining up with TRBD1. Germline assignment: CDR1 SGHAT and CDR2 FQNNGV. This CDR3 has 17 amino acids. CDR3 nucleotide sequence: TGTGCCAGCAGTTCCCGACAGGGTCCCATCTATAATTCACCCCCCCACTTT. Translated, it gives CASSSRQGPIYNSPPHF.

This clonotype was seen more than once but under ten times. The genes are TRBV24-1 and TRBJ2-3, with D possibly TRBD2 on 7 matching bases. V dropped 3 bases and J dropped 4 bases, with 16 bases sitting between them. This CDR3 spans 16 amino acids. Germline CDR1 and CDR2: KGHDR and SFDVKD. CDR3 region: CATSDGNPGGPDTQYF. CDR3 DNA: TGTGCCACCAGTGATGGCAATCCGGGGGGCCCAGATACGCAGTATTTT.

This chain connects TRBV6-5 to TRBJ1-2; TRBD1 is a possible D gene (6 bases). Trimming pared 5 bases from V and 8 bases from J, leaving 18 bases between. In germline, CDR1 is MNHEY, CDR2 SVGAGI. The CDR3 covers 14 residues. In DNA form, the CDR3 reads TGTGCCAGCAGTCTGAGACGGGGGGCGGGAGGCTACACCTTC. Translated, it gives CASSLRRGAGGYTF.

This clonotype was seen repeatedly, ten times or more. The genes are TRBV27 and TRBJ1-2, with D possibly TRBD1 on 5 matching bases. The CDR3 loop spans 15 amino acids. V lost 0 bases, J lost 0 bases, and 8 bases lay in between. CDR1 MNHEY and CDR2 SMNVEV come from the germline V gene (reference sequence). CDR3: CASSLSRDPNYGYTF. CDR3 nucleotides: TGTGCCAGCAGTTTATCCAGGGATCCTAACTATGGCTACACCTTC.

This clonotype occurred many times. The chain is built from TRBV29-1 and TRBJ2-7; 7 nucleotides match TRBD1. Germline values: CDR1 SQVTM, CDR2 ANQGSEA. Trimming cost V 3 bases and J 1 base; bases outside gene matches: 6. The CDR3 length is 14 residues. The CDR3 sequence is CSVEVGTASYEQYF. As DNA, the CDR3 is TGCAGCGTTGAGGTAGGGACAGCATCCTACGAGCAGTACTTC.

V is TRBV6-2 or TRBV6-3 and J is TRBJ2-6; D is perhaps TRBD1 (5 bases). Germline CDR1 and CDR2: MNHEY and SVGEGT. The germline V and J ends were trimmed by 0 bases and 0 bases, with 12 bases remaining between them. The CDR3 extends over 18 amino acids. The CDR3 protein is CASSYSLTGISGANVLTF. CDR3 DNA: TGTGCCAGCAGTTACTCATTAACAGGCATCTCTGGGGCCAACGTCCTGACTTTC.

This clonotype was picked up many times. This chain joins TRBV6-6 and TRBJ2-7; D gene ambiguous. CDR3 length: 12 amino acids. The germline V and J ends were trimmed by 7 bases and 2 bases, with 9 bases remaining between them. Germline CDR1 and CDR2: MNHNY and SVGAGI (reference sequence). The CDR3 loop is CASKGTTYEQYF. Written as DNA, the CDR3 is TGTGCCAGCAAAGGAACCACCTACGAGCAGTACTTC.

The V and J genes are TRBV28 and TRBJ2-7; 8 bases are shared with TRBD1. Per the germline V gene, CDR1 is MDHEN and CDR2 is SYDVKM. V lost 5 bases and J lost 7; bases outside the gene matches: 13. CDR3 length: 15 residues. CDR3 amino acids: CASSLAGGNYNEQYF. Here the CDR3 DNA reads TGTGCCAGCAGTCTCGCAGGGGGCAACTACAATGAGCAGTACTTC.

This clonotype was counted a few times. The chain uses TRBV5-1 and TRBJ2-7, with D tentatively TRBD1 or TRBD2 (5 bases each). Germline lookup yields CDR1 SGHRS and CDR2 YFSETQ. The CDR3 length is 14 residues. Deletions cut 4 bases from V and 0 bases from J, with 11 bases between. This chain's CDR3 is CASSKGPSSYEQYF. The CDR3 DNA follows: TGCGCCAGCAGCAAGGGACCGAGCTCCTACGAGCAGTACTTC.